This T cell receptor (beta chain) was identified in a study of cytomegalovirus exposure and HLA in healthy donors. Whole-study results and caveats: CMV serostatus was the only recorded immune exposure for donors. Most TCR sequences showed up rarely, but some public TCRs showed up in many donors.

Comments on this clone: Its antigen is unknown.

PCR was performed using 60 Vbeta and 13 Jbeta primers. The table came from immunoSEQ multiplex PCR; TCRdb's copy has only in-frame clones and leaves some out. The data contain fewer than 200,000 clones, about 80% of them singletons. Each of the donors was a healthy bone marrow donor. Germline CDR1 and CDR2: SGHNT and YYREEE (reference sequence). CDR3 length: 15 residues. J was trimmed by 2 bases and V by 4 bases; bases with no gene match: 4. Sequences were obtained from PBMCs. The J gene is TRBJ2-7, the V gene TRBV5-4; 12 bases map to TRBD2. The clonotype was recovered from a boy aged 5-17 years in good health and CMV-seronegative. CDR3 protein: CASSPLAGGPYEQYF. In nucleotides, the CDR3 is TGTGCCAGCAGCCCGCTAGCGGGAGGGCCCTACGAGCAGTACTTC.